A selection of T cell receptor beta chains follows, all from one sample in a study of human versus mouse CDR3 diversity and MHC coevolution. The method was immunoSEQ multiplex PCR; TCRdb's version includes in-frame clones alone and lacks a portion of them. The data contain about 81,000 clones, roughly 93% of them singletons. Sequencing was performed on naive CD4+ T cells from blood. These receptors originate from a person aged 30 to 69 in good health. CDR3s include the opening cysteine and the closing phenylalanine or tryptophan. The order of the fields is J gene, D gene, clone size, V gene, CDR3 length, CDR3 protein, CDR3 DNA. The D gene is left open where the match is weak. The size of a clone is reported for some rows only, either as once, few or many, or as a class for expanded clones.

>TRBJ2-7|NA|NA|TRBV4-1|14
CASSQVIASYEQYF
TGCGCCAGCAGCCAAGTTATTGCGTCCTACGAGCAGTACTTC
>TRBJ2-1|NA|NA|TRBV19|16
CASRARGTDGLSEQFF
TGTGCCAGTAGAGCCCGGGGGACGGATGGCCTCAGCGAGCAGTTCTTC
>TRBJ1-3|TRBD1|NA|TRBV19|13
CASSMGQGNTIYF
TGTGCCAGTAGTATGGGACAGGGAAACACCATATATTTT
>TRBJ2-2|NA|NA|TRBV7-9|13
CASSTPGAGELFF
TGTGCCAGCAGCACACCCGGGGCCGGGGAGCTGTTTTTT
>TRBJ1-2|NA|few|TRBV7-9|10
CASSLYLYTF
TGTGCCAGCAGCTTATATCTCTACACCTTC
>TRBJ2-3|NA|NA|TRBV7-3|15
CASSQVRGSTDTQYF
TGTGCCAGCAGCCAGGTCCGGGGGAGCACAGATACGCAGTATTTT
>TRBJ1-1|NA|NA|TRBV7-2|13
CASSLIPNTEAFF
TGTGCCAGCAGCTTAATCCCTAACACTGAAGCTTTCTTT
>TRBJ1-4|NA|NA|TRBV7-2|14
CASSFGTYNEKLFF
TGTGCCAGCAGCTTCGGGACTTATAATGAAAAACTGTTTTTT
>TRBJ2-7|TRBD2|NA|TRBV19|14
CASSISGTSYEQYF
TGTGCCAGTAGTATTAGCGGGACCTCCTACGAGCAGTACTTC
>TRBJ2-5|TRBD2|NA|TRBV7-9|16
CASSYGVAGGPGEQYF
TGTGCCAGCAGCTACGGAGTAGCGGGGGGGCCGGGGGAGCAGTACTTC
>TRBJ2-5|NA|NA|TRBV7-8|14
CASRKPGTGETQYF
TGTGCCAGCAGAAAGCCGGGTACGGGGGAGACCCAGTACTTC
>TRBJ1-5|NA|NA|TRBV5-6|15
CASSLVGRGNQPQHF
TGTGCCAGCAGCTTGGTCGGCCGGGGCAATCAGCCCCAGCATTTT
>TRBJ2-4|TRBD2|once|TRBV5-4|15
CASSRTSGRLNIQYF
TGTGCCAGCAGCCGGACTAGCGGGAGGTTAAATATTCAGTACTTC
>TRBJ2-7|NA|NA|TRBV25-1|13
CASSRVVDYEQYF
TGTGCCTCCAGCAGGGTGGTAGACTACGAGCAGTACTTC
>TRBJ2-7|NA|NA|TRBV5-4|14
CASSIEIAAYEQYF
TGTGCCAGCAGCATCGAAATAGCGGCATACGAGCAGTACTTC
>TRBJ2-7|NA|NA|TRBV6-1|14
CASSLRDTSYEQYF
TGTGCCAGCAGCCTCCGGGACACCTCCTACGAGCAGTACTTC
>TRBJ2-7|TRBD1|NA|TRBV14|12
CASSQDWDREYF
TGTGCCAGCAGCCAAGATTGGGACAGGGAGTACTTC
>TRBJ2-5|NA|NA|TRBV4-3|18
CASSQDLSGAKYQETQYF
TGCGCCAGCAGCCAAGATCTGTCCGGAGCCAAGTACCAAGAGACCCAGTACTTC
>TRBJ1-2|TRBD1|NA|TRBV6-5|14
CASRADRVIGGYTF
TGTGCCAGCAGAGCGGACAGGGTAATAGGGGGCTACACCTTC
>TRBJ2-7|NA|NA|TRBV18|15
CASSRDFSLSYEQYF
TGTGCCAGCTCTCGGGACTTCTCCCTCTCCTACGAGCAGTACTTC
>TRBJ1-5|TRBD1|NA|TRBV30|14
CAWKTGQSNQPQHF
TGTGCCTGGAAGACAGGGCAAAGCAATCAGCCCCAGCATTTT
>TRBJ2-7|TRBD1|NA|TRBV7-6|16
CASSVGTGRGRDEQYF
TGTGCCAGCAGCGTTGGGACAGGGCGGGGTAGGGACGAGCAGTACTTC
>TRBJ2-3|TRBD1|NA|TRBV9|16
CASSVGDRDGTDTQYF
TGTGCCAGCAGCGTAGGGGACAGGGATGGCACAGATACGCAGTATTTT